This T cell receptor (beta chain) was recovered during a study of T-cell memory formation after mild COVID-19. Study-wide points: Day 15 to 85 contractors were CD4/CD8 balanced; later expanders leaned CD4+. The CD4+ clones that contracted clustered mainly within CM and EM, and the CD8+ clones concentrated in EMRA.

V gave up 5 bases and J gave up 2 bases, with 12 bases separating them. The CDR3 has 14 residues. Germline V gene lookup returns CDR1 SGHTA and CDR2 FQGTGA. A remark on this clonotype: The target antigen is unknown.

TCR alpha and TCR beta cDNA libraries carrying sample barcodes and UMIs came from 5'RACE with constant-segment primers. TCRdb analysed the 5' RACE reads with MiXCR anew, one entry per CDR3 protein. Among roughly 560,000 distinct CDR3 sequences listed, roughly 21% were seen once. The rearrangement joins TRBV7-3 to TRBJ2-5; possibly TRBD2 for D (6 bases). The source is an adult woman who had mild COVID-19 (a few samples of this study predate the infection). Cell type and time point are not known. Sequencing used PBMCs or a T cell subset sorted from them (not recorded which). The CDR3 DNA reads TGTGCCAGCAGCCCCGGCGGGACTCAAGAGACCCAGTACTTC. Translating gives CASSPGGTQETQYF.